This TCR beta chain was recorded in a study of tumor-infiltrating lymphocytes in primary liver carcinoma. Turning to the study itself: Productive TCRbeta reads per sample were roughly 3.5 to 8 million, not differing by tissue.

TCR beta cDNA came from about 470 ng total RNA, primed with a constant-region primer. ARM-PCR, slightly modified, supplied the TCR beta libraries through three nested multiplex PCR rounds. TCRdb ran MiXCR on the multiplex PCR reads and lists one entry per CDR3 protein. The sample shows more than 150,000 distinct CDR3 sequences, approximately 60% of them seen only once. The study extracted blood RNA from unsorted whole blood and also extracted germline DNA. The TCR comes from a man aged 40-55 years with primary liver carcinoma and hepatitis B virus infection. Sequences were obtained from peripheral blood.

For the CDR3, the DNA is TGTGCCAGCAGCCGGGCCCCGGGAGAGACCCAGTACTTC. This gives the protein CASSRAPGETQYF. V is TRBV13 and J is TRBJ2-5; the D is unclear. V lost 5 bases to trimming and J lost 4 bases, with 11 bases between them. This CDR3 is 13 amino acids long. Germline V gene lookup returns CDR1 PRHDT and CDR2 FYEKMQ (reference sequence). Supplemented by reference TRBV13 and TRBJ2-5, the full variable domain reads AAGVIQSPRHLIKEKRETATLKCYPIPRHDTVYWYQQGPGQDPQFLISFYEKMQSDKGSIPDRFSAQQFSDYHSELNMSSLELGDSALYFCASSRAPGETQYFGPGTRLLVL.